The 26 T cell receptor beta chains below all came from one sample that was sequenced in a study of blood T cell repertoires in COVID-19. Method: immunoSEQ multiplex PCR; TCRdb's copy keeps in-frame clones and lacks some. The sample includes about 210,000 clones, more than 75% seen only once; the top ten take approximately 12%. The sequenced sample was peripheral blood. The receptor source for this set is a middle-aged woman with acute or convalescent COVID-19.

The V call is TRBV6-4, the J call TRBJ1-5, with D possibly being TRBD1 (6 bases). Germline V CDR1 and CDR2: MRHNA, SNTAGT. V dropped 5 bases and J dropped 1 base, with 15 bases sitting between them. The CDR3 has 16 amino acids. CDR3 amino acids: CASSFPQGPSNQPQHF. The CDR3 nucleotides are TGTGCCAGCAGTTTCCCACAGGGTCCCAGCAATCAGCCCCAGCATTTT.

The rearrangement joins TRBV13 to TRBJ1-2; D remains unclear. The germline V gene has CDR1 PRHDT and CDR2 FYEKMQ (reference sequence). CDR3 size: 14 residues. Trimming left V 0 bases short and J 0 bases short, with 5 bases between. CDR3 protein: CASSLGTSNYGYTF. CDR3 DNA sequence: TGTGCCAGCAGCTTAGGCACTTCTAACTATGGCTACACCTTC. The full variable domain, in which reference TRBV13 and TRBJ1-2 provide the parts outside the CDR3, is AAGVIQSPRHLIKEKRETATLKCYPIPRHDTVYWYQQGPGQDPQFLISFYEKMQSDKGSIPDRFSAQQFSDYHSELNMSSLELGDSALYFCASSLGTSNYGYTFGSGTRLTVV.

The chain is built from TRBV10-3 and TRBJ2-1, with 14 nucleotides matching TRBD2. V was pared by 1 base and J by 7 bases, with 12 bases of the junction left unmatched. Germline CDR1 and CDR2: ENHRY and SYGVKD. The CDR3 extends over 19 amino acids. CDR3 nucleotides: TGTGCCATCAGTGAGTATCCCGGGACTAGCGGGAGAACTACGAATGAGCAGTTCTTC. It yields the protein CAISEYPGTSGRTTNEQFF.

The genes are TRBV2 and TRBJ2-6, with 9 positions matching TRBD1. Germline CDR1 is SNHLY and CDR2 is FYNNEI. Germline trimming cut 10 bases from V and 5 bases from J; bases unmatched to any gene: 9. The CDR3 runs to 15 residues. CDR3 sequence reads: CAKGTGNSRANVLTF. For the CDR3, the DNA is TGTGCCAAGGGGACAGGGAATTCTCGGGCCAACGTCCTGACTTTC.

The rearrangement joins TRBV7-2 to TRBJ2-7; a weak D match, TRBD2 (6 bases). Trimming shortened V by 0 bases and J by 4 bases, and 10 bases separated the two germline ends. This CDR3 region has 14 residues. Looked up from germline, CDR1 is SGHTA and CDR2 is FQGNSA. The CDR3 nucleotides are TGTGCCAGCAGCTTAGCCGGGAGCAGTTACGAGCAGTACTTC. Translation gives CASSLAGSSYEQYF.

The chain employs TRBV27 and TRBJ1-6; the match to TRBD1 covers 7 bases. The CDR3 extends over 15 amino acids. The germline V gene has CDR1 MNHEY and CDR2 SMNVEV (reference sequence). With 7 bases clipped from V and 9 bases from J, the junction kept 12 bases outside the gene matches. The CDR3 here is CASKRQGIGSSPLHF. The CDR3 region has the DNA TGTGCCAGCAAGCGACAGGGAATAGGTTCTTCACCCCTCCACTTT.

The chain couples TRBV5-1 to TRBJ2-3, with 9 nucleotides matching TRBD2. The length of the CDR3 is 17 residues. The V gene's germline CDR1 is SGHRS and CDR2 YFSETQ. The trim removed 0 bases at V and 0 bases at J, leaving 5 bases unmatched. The CDR3 loop is CASSLAAGGGSTDTQYF. The DNA of the CDR3 is TGCGCCAGCAGCTTGGCAGCGGGAGGTGGCAGCACAGATACGCAGTATTTT.

This chain uses TRBV6-5 with TRBJ1-1; 7 nucleotides match TRBD1. Germline loops: CDR1 MNHEY, CDR2 SVGAGI. The V segment lost 8 bases and the J segment 5 bases; nucleotides outside the gene matches: 8. The CDR3 is 13 amino acids. The CDR3 loop reads CASHDRVGTEAFF. The CDR3 DNA is TGTGCCAGCCACGACAGGGTGGGGACTGAAGCTTTCTTT.

J is TRBJ1-2 and V is TRBV7-9; D perhaps matches TRBD1 (6 bases). This CDR3 contains 13 residues. In germline, CDR1 is SEHNR, CDR2 FQNEAQ (reference sequence). Deletions cut 5 bases from V and 10 bases from J, with 17 bases between. This chain's CDR3 is CASSIGQSWDYTF. The CDR3 region has the DNA TGTGCCAGCAGCATCGGACAGAGTTGGGACTACACCTTC.

The chain recombines TRBV9 with TRBJ2-7; D ambiguous. The germline V gene encodes CDR1 SGDLS and CDR2 YYNGEE. The V end lost 3 bases, the J end lost 5 bases, and 12 bases lay between the germline ends. This CDR3 is built from 13 residues. CDR3 bases: TGTGCCAGCAGCGCCCCCGACGCGGACGAGCAGTACTTC. Translated: CASSAPDADEQYF. The full variable domain, its missing parts supplied by reference TRBV9 and TRBJ2-7, is DSGVTQTPKHLITATGQRVTLRCSPRSGDLSVYWYQQSLDQGLQFLIQYYNGEERAKGNILERFSAQQFPDLHSELNLSSLELGDSALYFCASSAPDADEQYFGPGTRLTVT.

V usage is TRBV6-2 or TRBV6-3 and J usage is TRBJ2-1, with D possibly TRBD2 on 5 matching bases. Germline CDR1 MNHEY, CDR2 SVGEGT. V lost 2 bases to trimming and J lost 0 bases, with 17 bases between them. The CDR3 contains 18 residues. The CDR3 nucleotides read TGTGCCAGCAGTTACCCCCCCGGGAAACCCAGCTCCTACAATGAGCAGTTCTTC. Translation gives CASSYPPGKPSSYNEQFF.

CDR3 in amino acids: CASSLTGSEYGYTF. In nucleotides, the CDR3 is TGTGCCAGCAGCTTAACGGGATCCGAATATGGCTACACCTTC. The chain links TRBV11-2 to TRBJ1-2; D ambiguous. The CDR3 has 14 residues. Trimming stripped 2 bases from V and 5 bases from J, with 12 bases between. The germline CDR1 and CDR2 sequences are SGHAT and FQNNGV. The full variable domain, with the rest looked up from reference TRBV11-2 and TRBJ1-2, is EAGVAQSPRYKIIEKRQSVAFWCNPISGHATLYWYQQILGQGPKLLIQFQNNGVVDDSQLPKDRFSAERLKGVDSTLKIQPAKLEDSAVYLCASSLTGSEYGYTFGSGTRLTVV.

The rearrangement uses TRBV9 and TRBJ2-1, with TRBD2 matching over 12 bases. The CDR3 sequence is 17 residues long. Germline values: CDR1 SGDLS, CDR2 YYNGEE. After removal of 4 bases from V and 6 bases from J, the junction contained 11 bases not matched to a gene. The CDR3 spells CASSQPVVTSGGNEQFF. The CDR3 bases are TGTGCCAGCAGCCAACCCGTGGTGACTAGCGGGGGCAATGAGCAGTTCTTC.

V and J are TRBV7-2 and TRBJ2-1, with 7 bases aligning to TRBD1. The germline gives CDR1 SGHTA, CDR2 FQGNSA. Trimming removed 3 bases from V and 9 bases from J; junction bases left unmatched: 8. This CDR3 has 14 residues. The CDR3 coding sequence is TGTGCCAGCAGCTTCCCAGGGGGAGCGTCTGAGCAGTTCTTC. It codes for CASSFPGGASEQFF.

In its sample, this clone was seen once. This rearrangement joins TRBV5-1 to TRBJ2-5; D remains unclear. Looked up from germline, CDR1 is SGHRS and CDR2 is YFSETQ. CDR3 length: 13 residues. The ends were cut back, 4 bases at V and 5 bases at J, with 12 bases in the middle. Here the CDR3 DNA reads TGCGCCAGCAGCCCCAGAGGCGTCGAGACCCAGTACTTC. This codes for CASSPRGVETQYF.

The gene calls are TRBV7-8 and TRBJ2-3; D might be TRBD2 (7 bases). The ends were cut back, 5 bases at V and 1 base at J, with 13 bases in the middle. This CDR3 is built from 15 residues. CDR1 and CDR2 (germline): SGHVS, FQNEAQ. CDR3 bases: TGTGCCAGCAGCGCGGGGGCCCCGGGCACAGATACGCAGTATTTT. Protein: CASSAGAPGTDTQYF.

V gene TRBV7-9 combines with J gene TRBJ2-1; the match to TRBD2 covers 8 bases. Unmatched junction bases numbered 3, after V lost 1 base and J lost 7 bases. The germline V gene has CDR1 SEHNR and CDR2 FQNEAQ (reference sequence). The CDR3 spans 14 residues. This chain's CDR3 is CASSLGGLGNEQFF. CDR3 sequence (DNA): TGTGCCAGCAGCTTAGGGGGACTAGGAAATGAGCAGTTCTTC.

This chain links TRBV5-1 with TRBJ2-3; a weak D match, TRBD2 (6 bases). V lost 3 bases, J lost 6 bases, and 17 bases lay in between. Germline lookup yields CDR1 SGHRS and CDR2 YFSETQ. The CDR3 totals 15 residues. The CDR3 sequence: CASSSFRRERDTQYF. As DNA, the CDR3 is TGCGCCAGCAGCTCTTTCCGACGGGAGAGGGATACGCAGTATTTT.

The V call is TRBV20-1, the J call TRBJ2-5; 8 bases are shared with TRBD1. The trim removed 3 bases at V and 4 bases at J, leaving 7 bases unmatched. The germline CDR1 and CDR2 sequences are DFQATT and SNEGSKA (reference sequence). There are 14 residues in the CDR3. CDR3 sequence (DNA): TGCAGTGCTAGTACAGGGGGGTGGTCAGAGACCCAGTACTTC. As protein: CSASTGGWSETQYF.

The genes are TRBV5-1 and TRBJ2-5; maybe TRBD1 (5 bases). This CDR3 is built from 13 residues. CDR1 and CDR2 (germline): SGHRS, YFSETQ. Trimming shortened V by 2 bases and J by 5 bases, and 10 bases separated the two germline ends. CDR3 amino acids: CASSLRKGETQYF. Written as DNA, the CDR3 is TGCGCCAGCAGCTTAAGAAAGGGGGAGACCCAGTACTTC.

The rearrangement links TRBV18 to TRBJ2-2; possible D gene TRBD1, 6 bases. Trimming took off 4 bases at V and 6 bases at J, with 18 bases between the two ends. Per germline, CDR1 KGHSH and CDR2 LQKENI. CDR3 length: 16 amino acids. The CDR3 region is CASSLSRQDIPGELFF. Written as DNA, the CDR3 is TGTGCCAGCTCACTATCGAGACAGGATATCCCCGGGGAGCTGTTTTTT.

In its sample, this clone was seen once. The V and J genes are TRBV3-1 (or the pseudogene TRBV3-2) and TRBJ2-7, with 8 bases matching TRBD2. In germline, CDR1 is LGHDT, CDR2 YNNKEL (reference sequence). This CDR3 is 17 amino acids long. Trimming cost V 2 bases and J 2 bases; bases outside gene matches: 11. In nucleotides, the CDR3 is TGTGCCAGCAGCCAAAGTGGGGCAGCGGGGGTCCCCTACGAGCAGTACTTC. This gives the protein CASSQSGAAGVPYEQYF.

The V call is TRBV5-1, the J call TRBJ2-3, with TRBD2 matching over 10 bases. The CDR3 is made up of 18 amino acids. J lost 0 bases, V lost 2 bases, and 9 bases had no gene match. In germline, CDR1 is SGHRS, CDR2 YFSETQ. CDR3 amino acids: CASSFYLAGALSTDTQYF. The CDR3 nucleotides are TGCGCCAGCAGCTTCTACCTAGCGGGGGCGCTTAGCACAGATACGCAGTATTTT. Together with reference TRBV5-1 and TRBJ2-3, the CDR3 gives the full variable domain: KAGVTQTPRYLIKTRGQQVTLSCSPISGHRSVSWYQQTPGQGLQFLFEYFSETQRNKGNFPGRFSGRQFSNSRSEMNVSTLELGDSALYLCASSFYLAGALSTDTQYFGPGTRLTVL.

The gene calls are TRBV13 and TRBJ2-3; D may be TRBD1 (5 bases). The germline gives CDR1 PRHDT, CDR2 FYEKMQ (reference sequence). The CDR3 runs to 15 residues. The germline V and J ends were trimmed by 2 bases and 2 bases, with 11 bases remaining between them. The CDR3 sequence: CASSLLLTATDTQYF. CDR3 in DNA: TGTGCCAGCAGCTTACTCCTGACAGCCACAGATACGCAGTATTTT.

This sequence joins TRBV5-8 and TRBJ2-1, with unresolved D. The CDR3 runs to 14 residues. CDR1 and CDR2 (germline): SGHTS, YDEGEE. V lost 0 bases and J lost 4, with 8 bases in between. The CDR3, as DNA: TGTGCCAGCAGCTTGGGCCTCAGATACAATGAGCAGTTCTTC. Translation: CASSLGLRYNEQFF.

J is TRBJ2-2 and V is TRBV19; 8 bases map to TRBD2. Per the germline V gene, CDR1 is LNHDA and CDR2 is SQIVND (reference sequence). The CDR3 covers 16 residues. J was trimmed by 4 bases and V by 0 bases; bases with no gene match: 4. The DNA for the CDR3 is TGTGCCAGTAGTATAGATTCGAGCGGGAGCACCGGGGAGCTGTTTTTT. The encoded protein is CASSIDSSGSTGELFF.